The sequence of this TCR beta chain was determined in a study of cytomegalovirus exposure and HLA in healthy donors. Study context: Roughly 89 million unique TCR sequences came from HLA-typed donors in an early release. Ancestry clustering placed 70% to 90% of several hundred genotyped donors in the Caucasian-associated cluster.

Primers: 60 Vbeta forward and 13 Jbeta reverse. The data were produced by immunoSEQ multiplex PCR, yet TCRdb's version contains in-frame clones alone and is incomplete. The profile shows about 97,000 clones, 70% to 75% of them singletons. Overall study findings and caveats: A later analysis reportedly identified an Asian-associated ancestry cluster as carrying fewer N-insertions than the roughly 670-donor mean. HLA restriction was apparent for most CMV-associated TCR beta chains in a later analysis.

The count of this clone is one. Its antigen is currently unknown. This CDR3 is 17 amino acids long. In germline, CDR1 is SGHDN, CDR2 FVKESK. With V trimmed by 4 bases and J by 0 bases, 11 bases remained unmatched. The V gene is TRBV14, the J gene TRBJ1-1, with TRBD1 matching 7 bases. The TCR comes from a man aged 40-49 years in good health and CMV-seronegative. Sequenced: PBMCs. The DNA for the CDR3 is TGTGCCAGCAGCCTACCTGGGGGACAGCTGATGAACACTGAAGCTTTCTTT. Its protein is CASSLPGGQLMNTEAFF.